Listed below are T cell receptor beta chains from one sample, sequenced in a study of STAT5B mutations in CD4+ large granular lymphocyte leukemia. Method: immunoSEQ multiplex PCR; TCRdb's copy keeps in-frame clones and lacks some. In the table there are 24,000 or so clones, 74% of which are singletons. Sequencing input: CD4+ T cells from blood buffy coats. The receptors stem from a human donor in good health. Each CDR3 is given with its conserved first and last residue. D genes are given only for firm matches. Part of the rows lack a size; the others show once, few, many or a class for expanded clones.

d_gene	v_gene	j_gene	abundance	CDR3nt	CDR3aa
TRBD2	TRBV4-2	TRBJ2-7	few	TGTGCCAGCAGCCAAGAACTAGCGGGGCCCTACGAGCAGTACTTC	CASSQELAGPYEQYF
TRBD2	TRBV7-9	TRBJ2-5	.	TGTGCCAGCAGCACGCTACTAGGGGGGACTAGGCAAGAGACCCAGTACTTC	CASSTLLGGTRQETQYF
.	TRBV10-3	TRBJ2-3	.	TGTGCCATCAGTTCCAACGTAGCAGATACGCAGTATTTT	CAISSNVADTQYF
.	TRBV5-5	TRBJ2-2	once	TGTGCCAGCAGCTTCCAAGGGAGCTGGGAGCTGTTTTTT	CASSFQGSWELFF
.	TRBV7-2	TRBJ1-6	few	TGTGCCAGCAGCGTGGGACAAACCCTATATAATTCACCCCTCCACTTT	CASSVGQTLYNSPLHF
TRBD1	TRBV11-2	TRBJ2-7	.	TGTGCCAGCAGCTCCCCCATCACAGGGGGCCGGGACGAGCAGTACTTC	CASSSPITGGRDEQYF
.	TRBV29-1	TRBJ1-2	.	TGCAGCGTCCGTGACGGGGGGCGGAGAGGCTACACCTTC	CSVRDGGRRGYTF
.	TRBV12-2	TRBJ1-3	.	TGTGCAAGTCGCAATTGTCGGTCCTGCTCTGGAAACACCATATATTTT	CASRNCRSCSGNTIYF
TRBD2	TRBV7-9	TRBJ2-3	.	TGTGCCAGCAGCCCGGACCGAGCGGGATCTAGCACAGATACGCAGTATTTT	CASSPDRAGSSTDTQYF
.	TRBV7-3	TRBJ2-7	.	TGTGCCAGCAGCCCCTCCGCAGGGAACTACGAGCAGTACTTC	CASSPSAGNYEQYF
.	TRBV6-1	TRBJ1-5	.	TGTGCCAGCAGTGAAGGGGCAAACAATCAGCCCCAGCATTTT	CASSEGANNQPQHF
.	TRBV6-1	TRBJ2-3	.	TGTGCCAGCAGTGAATGGGGGGCTGAAGATACGCAGTATTTT	CASSEWGAEDTQYF
.	TRBV30	TRBJ2-7	.	TGTGCCTGGAGTGGAGGGGGATCCTACGAGCAGTACTTC	CAWSGGGSYEQYF